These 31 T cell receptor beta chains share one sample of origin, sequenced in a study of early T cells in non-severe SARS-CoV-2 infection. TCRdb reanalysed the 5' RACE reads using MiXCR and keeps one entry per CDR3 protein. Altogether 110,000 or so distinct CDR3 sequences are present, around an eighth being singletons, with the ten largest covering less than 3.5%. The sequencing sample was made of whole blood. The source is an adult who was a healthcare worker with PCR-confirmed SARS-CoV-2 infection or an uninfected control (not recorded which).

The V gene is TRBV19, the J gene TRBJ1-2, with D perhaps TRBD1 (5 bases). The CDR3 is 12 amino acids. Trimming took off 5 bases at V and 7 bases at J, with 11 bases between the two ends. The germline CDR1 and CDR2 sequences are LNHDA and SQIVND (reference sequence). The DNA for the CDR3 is TGTGCCAGTAGTGGGGGGTTCTCTGGCTACACCTTC. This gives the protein CASSGGFSGYTF.

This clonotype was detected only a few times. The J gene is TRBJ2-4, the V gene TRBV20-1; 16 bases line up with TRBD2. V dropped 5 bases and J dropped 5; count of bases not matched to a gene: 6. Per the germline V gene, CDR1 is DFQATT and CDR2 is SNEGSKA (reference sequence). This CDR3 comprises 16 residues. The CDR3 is CSAPGLAGGKQNIQYF. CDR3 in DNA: TGCAGTGCTCCGGGACTAGCGGGAGGGAAGCAAAACATTCAGTACTTC.

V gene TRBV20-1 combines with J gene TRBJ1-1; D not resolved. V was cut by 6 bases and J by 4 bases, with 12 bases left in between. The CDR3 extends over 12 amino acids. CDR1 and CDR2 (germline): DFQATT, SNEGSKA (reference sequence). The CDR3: CSASPRGTEAFF. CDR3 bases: TGCAGTGCCTCGCCGCGAGGCACTGAAGCTTTCTTT.

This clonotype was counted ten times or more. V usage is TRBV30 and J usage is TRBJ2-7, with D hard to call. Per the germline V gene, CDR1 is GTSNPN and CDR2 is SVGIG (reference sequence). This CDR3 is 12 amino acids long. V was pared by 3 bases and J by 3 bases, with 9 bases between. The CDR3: CAWSSVGYEQYF. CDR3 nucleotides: TGTGCCTGGAGCTCGGTAGGCTACGAGCAGTACTTC.

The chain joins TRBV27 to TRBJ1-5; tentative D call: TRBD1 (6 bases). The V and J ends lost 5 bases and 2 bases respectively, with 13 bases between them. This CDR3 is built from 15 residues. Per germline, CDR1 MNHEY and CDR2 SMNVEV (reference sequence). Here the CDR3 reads CASSPIPGGNQPQHF. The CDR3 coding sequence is TGTGCCAGCAGTCCGATTCCAGGGGGCAATCAGCCCCAGCATTTT.

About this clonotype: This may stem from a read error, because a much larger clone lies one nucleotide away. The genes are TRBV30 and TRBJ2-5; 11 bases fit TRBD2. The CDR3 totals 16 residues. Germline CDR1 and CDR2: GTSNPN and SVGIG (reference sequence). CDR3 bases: TGTGCCTGGTGTGTAAGGGGACTAGCGGTTCAAGAGACCCAGTACTTC. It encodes CAWCVRGLAVQETQYF.

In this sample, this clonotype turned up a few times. Here the CDR3 reads CASSLQGASTDTQYF. The CDR3 nucleotides are TGTGCCAGCAGTTTACAGGGGGCAAGTACAGATACGCAGTATTTT. The genes are TRBV28 and TRBJ2-3; 8 positions agree with TRBD1. J was trimmed by 3 bases and V by 2 bases; bases with no gene match: 4. Germline-derived CDR1 and CDR2 are MDHEN and SYDVKM. This CDR3 is 15 amino acids long.

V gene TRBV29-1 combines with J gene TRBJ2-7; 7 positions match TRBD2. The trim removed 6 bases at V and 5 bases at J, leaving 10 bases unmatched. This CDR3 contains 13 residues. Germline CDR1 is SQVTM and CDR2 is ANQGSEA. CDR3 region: CSVTWGGRDEQYF. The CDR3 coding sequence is TGCAGCGTGACCTGGGGGGGTAGGGACGAGCAGTACTTC.

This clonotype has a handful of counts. Here the CDR3 DNA reads TGTGCCAGCAGCCAAGTCCGAGGGATAAATGAGCAGTTCTTC. Its translation: CASSQVRGINEQFF. The chain combines TRBV3-1 with TRBJ2-1, with TRBD2 as a possible D gene (5 bases). CDR3 length equals 14 residues. Germline loops: CDR1 LGHDT, CDR2 YNNKEL (reference sequence). Trimming removed 1 base at V and 7 bases at J, with 11 bases between.

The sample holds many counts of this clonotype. CDR3 sequence: CASGLSGNTIYF. The CDR3 DNA sequence: TGTGCCAGTGGACTTTCTGGAAACACCATATATTTT. V usage is TRBV6-5 and J usage is TRBJ1-3; D call uncertain. Trimming cost V 9 bases and J 1 base, with 7 bases left between them. This CDR3 contains 12 residues. CDR1 MNHEY and CDR2 SVGAGI come from the germline V gene.

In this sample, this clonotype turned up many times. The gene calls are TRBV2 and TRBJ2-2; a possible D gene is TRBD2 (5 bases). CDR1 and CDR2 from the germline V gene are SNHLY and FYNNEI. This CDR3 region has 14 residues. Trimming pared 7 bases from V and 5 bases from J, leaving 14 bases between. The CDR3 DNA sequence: TGTGCCAGCACCGAGGACTCCCCAACCGGGGAGCTGTTTTTT. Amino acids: CASTEDSPTGELFF.

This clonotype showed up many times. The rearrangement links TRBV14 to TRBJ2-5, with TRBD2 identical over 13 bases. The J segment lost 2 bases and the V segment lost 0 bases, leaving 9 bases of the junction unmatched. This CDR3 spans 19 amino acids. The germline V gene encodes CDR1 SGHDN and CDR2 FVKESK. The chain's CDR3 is CASSQEELAGGQWQETQYF. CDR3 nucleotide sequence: TGTGCCAGCAGCCAAGAAGAACTAGCGGGAGGGCAGTGGCAAGAGACCCAGTACTTC.

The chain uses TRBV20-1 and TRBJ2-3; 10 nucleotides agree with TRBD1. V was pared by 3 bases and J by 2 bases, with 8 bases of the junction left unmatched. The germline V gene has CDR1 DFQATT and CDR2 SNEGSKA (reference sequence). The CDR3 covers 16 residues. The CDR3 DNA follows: TGCAGTGCTAGCTATGGGGACAGGGGAATCACAGATACGCAGTATTTT. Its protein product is CSASYGDRGITDTQYF.

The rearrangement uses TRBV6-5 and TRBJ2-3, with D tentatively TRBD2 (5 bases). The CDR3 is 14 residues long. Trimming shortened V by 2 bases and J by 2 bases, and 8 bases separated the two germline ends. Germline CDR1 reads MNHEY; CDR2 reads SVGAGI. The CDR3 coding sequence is TGTGCCAGCAGTTACCCGGGAACCACAGATACGCAGTATTTT. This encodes CASSYPGTTDTQYF.

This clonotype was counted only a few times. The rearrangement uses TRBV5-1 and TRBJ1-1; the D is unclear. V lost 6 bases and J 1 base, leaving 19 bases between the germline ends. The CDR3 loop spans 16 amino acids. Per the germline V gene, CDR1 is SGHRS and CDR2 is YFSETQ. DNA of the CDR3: TGCGCCAGCACCTTCGCCCGGGTAGCCCCGAACACTGAAGCTTTCTTT. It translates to CASTFARVAPNTEAFF.

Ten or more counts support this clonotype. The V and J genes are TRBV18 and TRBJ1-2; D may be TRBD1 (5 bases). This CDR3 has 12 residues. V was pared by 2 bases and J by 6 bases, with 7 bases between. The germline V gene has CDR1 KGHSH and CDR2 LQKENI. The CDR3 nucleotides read TGTGCCAGCTCACCAAGGGACGATGGCTACACCTTC. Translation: CASSPRDDGYTF.

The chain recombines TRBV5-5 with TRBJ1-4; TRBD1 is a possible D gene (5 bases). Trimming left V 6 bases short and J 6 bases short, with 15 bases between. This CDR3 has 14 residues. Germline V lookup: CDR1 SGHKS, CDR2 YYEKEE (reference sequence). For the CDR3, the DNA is TGTGCCAGCACCAACGCCGGGGGTTATGAAAAACTGTTTTTT. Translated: CASTNAGGYEKLFF.

CDR3 sequence (DNA): TGTGCCAGCAGTTTGGGGAGGAAAAATAGCAATCAGCCCCAGCATTTT. It yields the protein CASSLGRKNSNQPQHF. The chain has TRBV12-3 or TRBV12-4 and TRBJ1-5; no clear D. Trimming took off 3 bases at V and 0 bases at J, with 12 bases between the two ends. There are 16 residues in the CDR3.

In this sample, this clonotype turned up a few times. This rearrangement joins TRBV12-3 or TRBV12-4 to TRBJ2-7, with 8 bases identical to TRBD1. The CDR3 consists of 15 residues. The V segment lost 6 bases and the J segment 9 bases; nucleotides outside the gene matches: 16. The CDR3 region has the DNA TGTGCCAGCAGCCTCGGGGACAGGCCAGCTATGGGGCAGTACTTC. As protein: CASSLGDRPAMGQYF.

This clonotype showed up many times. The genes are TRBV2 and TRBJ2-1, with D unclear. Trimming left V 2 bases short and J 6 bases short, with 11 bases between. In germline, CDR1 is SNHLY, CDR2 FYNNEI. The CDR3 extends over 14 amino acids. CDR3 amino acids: CASSELVTINEQFF. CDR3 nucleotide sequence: TGTGCCAGCAGTGAACTTGTGACAATCAATGAGCAGTTCTTC. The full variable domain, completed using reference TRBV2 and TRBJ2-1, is EPEVTQTPSHQVTQMGQEVILRCVPISNHLYFYWYRQILGQKVEFLVSFYNNEISEKSEIFDDQFSVERPDGSNFTLKIRSTKLEDSAMYFCASSELVTINEQFFGPGTRLTVL.

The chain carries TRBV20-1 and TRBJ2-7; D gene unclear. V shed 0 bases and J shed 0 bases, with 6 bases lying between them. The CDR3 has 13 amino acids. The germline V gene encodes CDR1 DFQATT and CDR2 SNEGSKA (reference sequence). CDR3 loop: CSARDNLSYEQYF. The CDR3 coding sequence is TGCAGTGCTAGAGATAACCTCTCCTACGAGCAGTACTTC.

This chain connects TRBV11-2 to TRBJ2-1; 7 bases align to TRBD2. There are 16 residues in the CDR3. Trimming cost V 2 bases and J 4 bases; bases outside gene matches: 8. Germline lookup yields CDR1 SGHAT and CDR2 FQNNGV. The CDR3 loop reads CASSLHPSGGYNEQFF. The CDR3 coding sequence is TGTGCCAGCAGCTTACACCCTAGCGGAGGTTACAATGAGCAGTTCTTC.

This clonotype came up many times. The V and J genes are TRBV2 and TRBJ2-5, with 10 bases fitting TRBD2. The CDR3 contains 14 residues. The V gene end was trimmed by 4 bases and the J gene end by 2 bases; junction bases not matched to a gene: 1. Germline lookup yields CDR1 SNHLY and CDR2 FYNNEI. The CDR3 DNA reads TGTGCCAGCAGTGCACTAGCGGGGCAAGAGACCCAGTACTTC. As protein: CASSALAGQETQYF.

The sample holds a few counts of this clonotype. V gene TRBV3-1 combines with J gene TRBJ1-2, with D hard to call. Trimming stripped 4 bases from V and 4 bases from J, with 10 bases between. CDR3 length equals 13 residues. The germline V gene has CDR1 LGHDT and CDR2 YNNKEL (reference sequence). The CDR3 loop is CASSPRRSYGYTF. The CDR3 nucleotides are TGTGCCAGCAGCCCCCGGAGAAGCTATGGCTACACCTTC.

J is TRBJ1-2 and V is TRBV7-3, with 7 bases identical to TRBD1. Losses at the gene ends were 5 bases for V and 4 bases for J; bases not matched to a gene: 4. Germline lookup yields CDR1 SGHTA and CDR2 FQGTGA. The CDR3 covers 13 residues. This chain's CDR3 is CASSPDRTYGYTF. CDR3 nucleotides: TGTGCCAGCAGCCCGGACAGGACCTATGGCTACACCTTC. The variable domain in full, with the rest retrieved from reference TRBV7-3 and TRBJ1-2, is GAGVSQTPSNKVTEKGKYVELRCDPISGHTALYWYRQSLGQGPEFLIYFQGTGAADDSGLPNDRFFAVRPEGSVSTLKIQRTERGDSAVYLCASSPDRTYGYTFGSGTRLTVV.

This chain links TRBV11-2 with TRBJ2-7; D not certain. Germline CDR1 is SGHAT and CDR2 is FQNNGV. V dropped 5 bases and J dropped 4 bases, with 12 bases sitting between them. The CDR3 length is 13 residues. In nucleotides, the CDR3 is TGTGCCAGCAGCCGCGGTGGGATTTACGAGCAGTACTTC. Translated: CASSRGGIYEQYF.

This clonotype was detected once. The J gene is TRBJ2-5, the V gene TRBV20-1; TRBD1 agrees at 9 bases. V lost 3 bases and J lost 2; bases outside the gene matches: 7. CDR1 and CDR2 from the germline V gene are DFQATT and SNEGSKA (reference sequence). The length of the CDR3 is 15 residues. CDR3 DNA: TGCAGTGCTAGGGAGACAGGGGGTTGGCAAGAGACCCAGTACTTC. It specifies CSARETGGWQETQYF.

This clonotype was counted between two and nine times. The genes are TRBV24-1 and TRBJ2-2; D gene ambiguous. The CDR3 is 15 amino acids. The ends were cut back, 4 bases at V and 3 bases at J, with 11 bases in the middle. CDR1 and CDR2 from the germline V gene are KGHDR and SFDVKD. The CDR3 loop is CATSEGGQHTGELFF. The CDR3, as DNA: TGTGCCACCAGTGAAGGTGGGCAGCACACCGGGGAGCTGTTTTTT.

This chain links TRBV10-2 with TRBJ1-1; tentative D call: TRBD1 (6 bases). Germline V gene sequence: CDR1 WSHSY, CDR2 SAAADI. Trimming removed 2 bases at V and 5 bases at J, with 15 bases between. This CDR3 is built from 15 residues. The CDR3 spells CASSEPAGGRTEAFF. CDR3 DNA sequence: TGCGCCAGCAGTGAGCCCGCGGGGGGGCGGACTGAAGCTTTCTTT.

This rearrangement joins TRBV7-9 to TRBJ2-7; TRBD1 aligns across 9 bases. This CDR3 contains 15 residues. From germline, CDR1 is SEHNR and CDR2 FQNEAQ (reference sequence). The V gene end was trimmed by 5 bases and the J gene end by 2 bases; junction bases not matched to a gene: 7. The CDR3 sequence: CASSNRDRAAYEQYF. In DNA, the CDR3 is TGTGCCAGCAGCAACCGGGACAGGGCTGCCTACGAGCAGTACTTC.

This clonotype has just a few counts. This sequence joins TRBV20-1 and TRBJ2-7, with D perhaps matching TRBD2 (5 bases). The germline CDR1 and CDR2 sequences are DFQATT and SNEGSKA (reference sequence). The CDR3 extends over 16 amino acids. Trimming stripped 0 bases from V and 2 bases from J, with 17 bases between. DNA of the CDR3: TGCAGTGCTAGAGATCGGGGTTCCGGGTCCCCCTACGAGCAGTACTTC. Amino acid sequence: CSARDRGSGSPYEQYF.